This T cell receptor beta chain is drawn from a study of control samples from healthy donors and cancer patients. This CDR3 has 17 amino acids. From germline, CDR1 is KGHDR and CDR2 SFDVKD. The V segment lost 5 bases and the J segment 7 bases; nucleotides outside the gene matches: 12. This clone came up a few times. Profiling relied on immunoSEQ multiplex PCR, and the TCRdb table lists in-frame clones only, not all of them. The data contain approximately 110,000 clones, around four fifths of them singletons. The sequencing sample was made of blood. The chain recombines TRBV24-1 with TRBJ2-2, with 10 bases that match TRBD1. The sequence derives from a woman in her forties or fifties in good health. The CDR3 DNA reads as TGTGCCACCAGTGGGAGATCCGGGACAGGGGATCACGGGGAGCTGTTTTTT. Protein product: CATSGRSGTGDHGELFF.